Sequencing of this T cell receptor (beta chain) was carried out in a study of OX40 agonist ivuxolimab in advanced cancers. Study-wide results and limits: Clonal expansion in partial responders at 0.1-3.0 mg/kg ranked among the lowest. CD8+ T cells averaged more expanded clones than CD4+.

Germline-derived CDR1 and CDR2 are SGDLS and YYNGEE. The length of the CDR3 is 13 residues. Trimming took off 0 bases at V and 6 bases at J, with 9 bases between the two ends. The table came from immunoSEQ multiplex PCR; TCRdb's copy has only in-frame clones and leaves some out. The table includes tens of thousands of clones, over 75% detected once. On this clone: As yet, its antigen is unknown.

This sequence joins TRBV9 and TRBJ1-2, with unresolved D. The receptor was isolated from an adult with an advanced solid tumor such as melanoma, head and neck, liver or kidney cancer. The sample consisted of CD4+ or CD8+ T cells sorted from blood, taken in a trial of the OX40 agonist ivuxolimab. The CDR3 reads CASSVGGVNGYTF. CDR3 DNA sequence: TGTGCCAGCAGCGTAGGTGGGGTGAATGGCTACACCTTC.